The 25 T cell receptor beta chains below were found in one sample sequenced in a study of blood T cell repertoires in COVID-19. Assay: immunoSEQ multiplex PCR; the TCRdb copy retains only in-frame clones and omits some. The table lists tens of thousands of clones, roughly 80% of them singletons, with 6.3% in the top ten. The sample consisted of peripheral blood. The receptors stem from a man aged 55 to 70 with acute or convalescent COVID-19.

The rearrangement links TRBV4-1 to TRBJ1-5; possibly TRBD1 for D (6 bases). The V gene lost 0 bases and the J gene lost 6 bases, with 12 bases spanning the gap. Germline V lookup: CDR1 MGHRA, CDR2 YSYEKL. The CDR3 covers 15 residues. This CDR3 is CASSQETGSGQPQHF. Here the CDR3 DNA reads TGCGCCAGCAGCCAAGAGACAGGTTCGGGTCAGCCCCAGCATTTT.

The CDR3 is CASSYRGNTEAFF. The CDR3 bases are TGTGCCAGCAGTTACCGGGGTAACACTGAAGCTTTCTTT. The chain couples TRBV6-5 to TRBJ1-1; D gene unclear. Trimming left V 2 bases short and J 2 bases short, with 6 bases between. CDR1 and CDR2 (germline): MNHEY, SVGAGI. The length of the CDR3 is 13 residues.

The chain joins TRBV30 to TRBJ2-2; 11 bases are a match to TRBD2. The CDR3 is made up of 15 amino acids. Unmatched junction bases numbered 3, after V lost 2 bases and J lost 4 bases. Per germline, CDR1 GTSNPN and CDR2 SVGIG (reference sequence). The CDR3 protein is CAWSSGLAGTGELFF. CDR3 sequence (DNA): TGTGCCTGGAGTTCCGGACTAGCGGGCACCGGGGAGCTGTTTTTT.

This clone was detected only once. The rearrangement uses TRBV6-5 and TRBJ1-2, with 7 positions matching TRBD1. J lost 10 bases, V lost 6 bases, and 11 bases had no gene match. CDR1 and CDR2 from the germline V gene are MNHEY and SVGAGI. The CDR3 has 13 residues. CDR3 DNA: TGTGCCAGCAGAATGGACAGGAACCTCAACTACACCTTC. Residues: CASRMDRNLNYTF.

This chain connects TRBV4-2 to TRBJ2-7, with a weak D call TRBD2 (5 bases). The CDR3 length is 12 residues. The germline V gene has CDR1 LGHNA and CDR2 YNFKEQ. V was trimmed by 1 base and J by 5 bases, leaving 6 bases between them. CDR3 sequence (DNA): TGTGCCAGCAGCCAAGCCGGGGACGAGCAGTACTTC. It translates to CASSQAGDEQYF.

The CDR3 nucleotides are TGCGCCAGCGCCCCCGGGGACAGGGTCAATCAGCCCCAGCATTTT. Protein sequence: CASAPGDRVNQPQHF. The genes are TRBV4-1 and TRBJ1-5; the match to TRBD1 covers 9 bases. This CDR3 contains 15 residues. The ends lost 8 bases at V and 3 bases at J; junction bases unmatched: 8. Per germline, CDR1 MGHRA and CDR2 YSYEKL.

This chain connects TRBV24-1 to TRBJ2-1, with 8 bases identical to TRBD2. The V segment lost 5 bases and the J segment 9 bases; nucleotides outside the gene matches: 5. The CDR3 length is 13 residues. Germline CDR1 KGHDR, CDR2 SFDVKD. CDR3 in amino acids: CATSVSGGGEQFF. The CDR3, as DNA: TGTGCCACCAGTGTCTCGGGGGGGGGTGAGCAGTTCTTC.

The genes are TRBV18 and TRBJ1-2, with D possibly matching TRBD1 (6 bases). V lost 6 bases and J 1 base, leaving 12 bases between the germline ends. Germline-derived CDR1 and CDR2 are KGHSH and LQKENI. This CDR3 is 14 amino acids long. The CDR3 DNA follows: TGTGCCAGCTCCCCGCGACAGGATAACTATGGCTACACCTTC. Residues: CASSPRQDNYGYTF.

The V call is TRBV21-1, the J call TRBJ1-2; TRBD1, the D gene given by the table, was not confirmed from the DNA. TRBV21-1 counts as a pseudogene. This CDR3 spans 14 amino acids. The CDR3 DNA reads as TGTGCCAGCAGCAGACAGGGGCTAAACTATGGCTACACCTTC. Protein product: CASSRQGLNYGYTF.

This chain uses TRBV7-8 with TRBJ1-2, with D possibly being TRBD1 (6 bases). The V end was cut by 1 base, the J end by 4 bases, with 16 bases between. Looked up from germline, CDR1 is SGHVS and CDR2 is FQNEAQ. This CDR3 is 16 amino acids long. CDR3 sequence: CASSLGGRRDGYGYTF. The CDR3 bases are TGTGCCAGCAGCTTAGGGGGGCGCAGGGATGGCTATGGCTACACCTTC. The complete variable domain, with remaining parts taken from reference TRBV7-8 and TRBJ1-2, reads GAGVSQSPRYKVAKRGQDVALRCDPISGHVSLFWYQQALGQGPEFLTYFQNEAQLDKSGLPSDRFFAERPEGSVSTLKIQRTQQEDSAVYLCASSLGGRRDGYGYTFGSGTRLTVV.

This clone showed up just a few times. V gene TRBV29-1 combines with J gene TRBJ2-2; 7 bases align to TRBD1. CDR3 length equals 15 residues. The V segment lost 4 bases and the J segment 2 bases; nucleotides outside the gene matches: 7. The germline CDR1 and CDR2 sequences are SQVTM and ANQGSEA. CDR3 bases: TGCAGCGTTGGAGGGGGCGCAGATAACACCGGGGAGCTGTTTTTT. Translated, it gives CSVGGGADNTGELFF.

The chain uses TRBV11-2 and TRBJ1-1, with D unresolved. V lost 5 bases, J lost 0 bases, and 7 bases lay in between. This CDR3 has 13 amino acids. CDR1 and CDR2 from the germline V gene are SGHAT and FQNNGV. The CDR3 protein is CASSPTMNTEAFF. The CDR3 region has the DNA TGTGCCAGCAGCCCGACAATGAACACTGAAGCTTTCTTT.

The chain recombines TRBV7-2 with TRBJ1-2, with D maybe TRBD1 (6 bases). This CDR3 spans 14 amino acids. V was cut by 5 bases and J by 8 bases, with 18 bases left in between. Germline values: CDR1 SGHTA, CDR2 FQGNSA. The CDR3 here is CASSPQGKISGYTF. The CDR3, as DNA: TGTGCCAGCAGCCCACAGGGTAAAATCTCCGGCTACACCTTC.

V gene TRBV28 combines with J gene TRBJ1-2; 8 positions agree with TRBD1. Per germline, CDR1 MDHEN and CDR2 SYDVKM. The CDR3 is 13 amino acids. V trimming: 8 bases; J trimming: 4 bases; junction bases outside the gene matches: 6. CDR3 protein: CASGLQGVYGYTF. The CDR3, as DNA: TGTGCCAGCGGATTACAGGGGGTCTATGGCTACACCTTC.

The chain uses TRBV6-2 or TRBV6-3 and TRBJ2-1; D may be TRBD2 (6 bases). Between the trimmed V and J ends, which lost 8 bases and 0 bases, there was a span of 14 bases. This CDR3 region has 15 residues. Germline CDR1 is MNHEY and CDR2 is SVGEGT. CDR3 nucleotides: TGTGCCAGCGGTTTCAGCGGGTACTCCTACAATGAGCAGTTCTTC. Protein product: CASGFSGYSYNEQFF.

This clone was observed a single time. The chain links TRBV24-1 to TRBJ1-2, with 8 bases that match TRBD1. The CDR3 consists of 14 residues. Germline V CDR1 and CDR2: KGHDR, SFDVKD. The trim removed 3 bases at V and 4 bases at J, leaving 3 bases unmatched. CDR3 sequence (DNA): TGTGCCACCAGTGATACCGGACAGGGCTATGGCTACACCTTC. Translated: CATSDTGQGYGYTF.

In its sample, this clone was seen a few times. The V and J genes are TRBV6-5 and TRBJ1-6; no firm D call. Trimming took off 8 bases at V and 0 bases at J, with 11 bases between the two ends. Germline V gene lookup returns CDR1 MNHEY and CDR2 SVGAGI. This CDR3 spans 15 amino acids. The CDR3 DNA reads TGTGCCAGCTTGGCAGACTACTCCTATAATTCACCCCTCCACTTT. Its protein is CASLADYSYNSPLHF.

The rearrangement links TRBV5-4 to TRBJ2-7, with 7 bases lining up with TRBD1. The germline V gene has CDR1 SGHNT and CDR2 YYREEE (reference sequence). Germline trimming cut 2 bases from V and 0 bases from J; bases unmatched to any gene: 2. The length of the CDR3 is 14 residues. CDR3 residues: CASSFDRASYEQYF. DNA of the CDR3: TGTGCCAGCAGCTTTGACAGGGCCTCCTACGAGCAGTACTTC.

This chain connects TRBV19 to TRBJ1-2; D unclear. The V end lost 3 bases, the J end lost 8 bases, and 13 bases lay between the germline ends. Germline CDR1 is LNHDA and CDR2 is SQIVND (reference sequence). The CDR3 sequence is 13 residues long. CDR3 loop: CASSIERGGGYTF. The CDR3 DNA is TGTGCCAGTAGTATCGAACGGGGAGGCGGCTACACCTTC. Drawing the rest from reference TRBV19 and TRBJ1-2, the complete variable domain is DGGITQSPKYLFRKEGQNVTLSCEQNLNHDAMYWYRQDPGQGLRLIYYSQIVNDFQKGDIAEGYSVSREKKESFPLTVTSAQKNPTAFYLCASSIERGGGYTFGSGTRLTVV.

This clone was detected a few times. The chain employs TRBV5-1 and TRBJ2-1; D remains unclear. The CDR3 totals 14 residues. Trimming stripped 1 base from V and 0 bases from J, with 5 bases between. The germline gives CDR1 SGHRS, CDR2 YFSETQ. The CDR3 region has the DNA TGCGCCAGCAGCTTGTCCAGCTCCTACAATGAGCAGTTCTTC. Its protein is CASSLSSSYNEQFF.

Points on this clone: The same CDR3 arises from other DNA sequences in this sample as well. The rearrangement links TRBV29-1 to TRBJ1-1; no clear D gene. The V and J ends lost 0 bases and 0 bases respectively, with 5 bases between them. CDR3 length: 13 amino acids. In germline, CDR1 is SQVTM, CDR2 ANQGSEA. Here the CDR3 DNA reads TGCAGCGTTGAAGATAGAGTGAACACTGAAGCTTTCTTT. Encoded protein: CSVEDRVNTEAFF. The whole variable domain, remainder taken from reference TRBV29-1 and TRBJ1-1, is SAVISQKPSRDICQRGTSLTIQCQVDSQVTMMFWYRQQPGQSLTLIATANQGSEATYESGFVIDKFPISRPNLTFSTLTVSNMSPEDSSIYLCSVEDRVNTEAFFGQGTRLTVV.

The chain carries TRBV6-5 and TRBJ1-1, with D possibly matching TRBD1 (6 bases). The CDR3 consists of 15 residues. Trimming took 0 bases from V and 1 from J, leaving 9 bases between them. Germline V CDR1 and CDR2: MNHEY, SVGAGI. CDR3 region: CASSYSARGNTEAFF. CDR3 nucleotides: TGTGCCAGCAGTTACTCGGCCAGGGGGAACACTGAAGCTTTCTTT.

The chain uses TRBV6-5 and TRBJ2-1, with 7 bases identical to TRBD1. The germline CDR1 and CDR2 sequences are MNHEY and SVGAGI. Trimming at V came to 8 bases and at J to 1 base, leaving 8 bases not matched to a gene. CDR3 size: 15 residues. This CDR3 is CASWSGTASYNEQFF. CDR3 nucleotides: TGTGCCAGCTGGTCCGGGACAGCTTCCTACAATGAGCAGTTCTTC.

This clone was found once. V usage is TRBV7-9 and J usage is TRBJ2-5; D is perhaps TRBD2 (6 bases). The CDR3 sequence is 15 residues long. The germline V gene has CDR1 SEHNR and CDR2 FQNEAQ (reference sequence). V was trimmed by 5 bases and J by 1 base, leaving 14 bases between them. CDR3 sequence reads: CASSPPGTFQETQYF. CDR3 DNA sequence: TGTGCCAGCAGCCCACCCGGGACTTTCCAAGAGACCCAGTACTTC.

V and J are TRBV5-6 and TRBJ1-2; no reliable D call. Germline values: CDR1 SGHDT, CDR2 YYEEEE. Trimming shortened V by 2 bases and J by 8 bases, and 10 bases separated the two germline ends. CDR3 length: 12 residues. This CDR3 reads CASSFGLGGYTF. CDR3 DNA sequence: TGTGCCAGCAGCTTCGGTCTGGGCGGCTACACCTTC.